What follows is one T cell receptor (beta chain) and its context. The entry originates in a study of cytomegalovirus exposure and HLA in healthy donors. CDR1 is MNHNS and CDR2 is SASEGT in the germline V gene. Trimming took 6 bases from V and 4 from J; bases not matched to a gene: 8. This CDR3 is 14 amino acids long. The PCR made use of 60 Vbeta and 13 Jbeta primers. Here immunoSEQ multiplex PCR was the method, and the copy in TCRdb shows in-frame clones only, minus some. The sample has over 200,000 clones, about 85% seen once; the top ten hold 1% to 1.5%. The sample was PBMCs. This TCR came from a human donor in good health. The chain uses TRBV6-1 and TRBJ1-2; the match to TRBD1 covers 7 bases. The CDR3 DNA sequence: TGTGCCAGCAGGTTAACAGGGGTCCCCTATGGCTACACCTTC. Amino acid sequence: CASRLTGVPYGYTF.